What follows describes a single TCR beta chain. Its matching antigen is unknown. This sample was taken from a study of T cell repertoires in ileal Crohn's disease. Study background: All patients had surgery for stricturing (approximately 60%) or penetrating (around 39%) disease. About half received postoperative treatment, around ten with thiopurines and around 18 anti-TNF.

Profiling relied on immunoSEQ multiplex PCR, and the TCRdb table lists in-frame clones only, not all of them. The repertoire holds around 15,000 clones, more than 60% seen once, with 11% to 15% in the top ten. Study observations and caveats: All patients with clonality above 26.8% had endoscopic recurrence.

Germline CDR1 SEHNR, CDR2 FQNEAQ (reference sequence). J gave up 7 bases and V 5 bases, and 10 bases lay outside the gene matches. The CDR3 sequence is 14 residues long. The time point: inflamed ileum from the surgical specimen. Included were adult ileal or ileocolonic Crohn's patients indicated for ileocolonic resection. This sequence joins TRBV7-9 and TRBJ2-5; 7 nucleotides align to TRBD1. This receptor was obtained from an adult with Crohn's disease. Sequenced: ileal tissue. The CDR3 DNA is TGTGCCAGCAGCCCTCCCGGACAGGCGAGGACCCAGTACTTC. Translating gives CASSPPGQARTQYF.